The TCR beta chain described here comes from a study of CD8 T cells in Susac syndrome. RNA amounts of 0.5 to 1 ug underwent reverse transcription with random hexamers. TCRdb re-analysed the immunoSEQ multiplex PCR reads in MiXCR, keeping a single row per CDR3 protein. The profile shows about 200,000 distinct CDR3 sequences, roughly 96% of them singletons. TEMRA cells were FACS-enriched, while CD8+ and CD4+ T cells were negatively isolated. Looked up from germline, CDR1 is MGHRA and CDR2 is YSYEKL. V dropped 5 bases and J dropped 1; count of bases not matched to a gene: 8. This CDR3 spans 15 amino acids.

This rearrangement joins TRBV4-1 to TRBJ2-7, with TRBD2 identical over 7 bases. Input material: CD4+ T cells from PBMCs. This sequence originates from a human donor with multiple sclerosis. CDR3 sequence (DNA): TGCGCCAGCAGCTCCCCGACCGGGAGGTCCTACGAGCAGTACTTC. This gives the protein CASSSPTGRSYEQYF.